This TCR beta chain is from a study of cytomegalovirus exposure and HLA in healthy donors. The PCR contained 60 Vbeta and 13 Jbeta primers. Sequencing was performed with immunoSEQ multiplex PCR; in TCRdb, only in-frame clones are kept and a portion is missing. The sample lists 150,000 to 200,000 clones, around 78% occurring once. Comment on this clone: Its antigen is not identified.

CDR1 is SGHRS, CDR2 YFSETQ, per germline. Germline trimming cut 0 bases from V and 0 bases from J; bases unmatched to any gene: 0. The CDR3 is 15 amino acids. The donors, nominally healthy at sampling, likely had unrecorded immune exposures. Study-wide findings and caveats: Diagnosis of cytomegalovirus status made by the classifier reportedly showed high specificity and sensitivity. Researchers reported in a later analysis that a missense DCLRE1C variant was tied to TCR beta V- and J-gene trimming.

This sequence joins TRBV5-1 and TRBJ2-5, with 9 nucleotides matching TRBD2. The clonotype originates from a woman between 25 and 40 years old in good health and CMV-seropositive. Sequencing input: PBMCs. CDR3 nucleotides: TGCGCCAGCAGCTTGGGACTAGCGGACCAAGAGACCCAGTACTTC. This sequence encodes CASSLGLADQETQYF. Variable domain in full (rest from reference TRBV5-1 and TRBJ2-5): KAGVTQTPRYLIKTRGQQVTLSCSPISGHRSVSWYQQTPGQGLQFLFEYFSETQRNKGNFPGRFSGRQFSNSRSEMNVSTLELGDSALYLCASSLGLADQETQYFGPGTRLLVL.